This entry features one T cell receptor beta chain sequence. The antigen is unknown. This record comes from a study of blood T cells in healthy people across ages. The junction had 9 bases not matched to a gene; V was cut back by 0 bases and J by 4 bases. The CDR3 is 16 residues long. Looked up from germline, CDR1 is DFQATT and CDR2 is SNEGSKA (reference sequence). General observations from the study: Donors of long life had a larger count of naive CD4+ cells and greater diversity than aged donors. Strong correlation was found linking TCR beta diversity to naive T cell percentage.

Through a sample-barcoded 5' primer and a J-beta primer mix, a second PCR was run for roughly 6 to 11 cycles. Every cDNA molecule carried a tag from a template-switch adaptor bearing 12 random nucleotides. Sequencing yielded, for each sample, at least 3 million paired-end reads carrying CDR3. TCRdb ran MiXCR on the 5' RACE reads and lists one entry per CDR3 protein. The sample lists hundreds of thousands of distinct CDR3 sequences, approximately 50% seen once, with about two fifths in the top ten. This clonotype was sampled from a man aged 60-69 years in good health. The chain uses TRBV20-1 and TRBJ2-5, with TRBD1 identical over 9 bases. Input material: blood. The CDR3 coding sequence is TGCAGTGCTAGAGATACGGGACAGGGTGTGGGAGAGACCCAGTACTTC. Translated, it gives CSARDTGQGVGETQYF.